One T cell receptor (beta chain) is described in this entry. Its target is unknown. Some clones are missing from TCRdb's copy, which holds only in-frame ones; the method was immunoSEQ multiplex PCR. Of roughly 1,100,000 clones listed, about 77% are singletons. With 4 bases removed from V and 6 bases from J, the gap between germline ends came to 22 bases. The CDR3 runs to 16 residues. The germline gives CDR1 LNHDA, CDR2 SQIVND (reference sequence). The data originate from a study of shared clonotypes between healthy human individuals. General study points: Unshared clonotypes carried lower generation probabilities than those common to all four donors.

The receptor was isolated from a man between 18 and 29 years old in good health. Sequencing was performed on memory CD4+ T cells sorted from blood. Subset meaning: CD45RA-negative fraction. This sequence joins TRBV19 and TRBJ2-7; D may correspond to TRBD1 or TRBD2 (6 bases each). The CDR3 DNA reads TGTGCCAGTAGTAGGGGGCGGGGAGATGAGTCGTTCGAGCAGTACTTC. Translated: CASSRGRGDESFEQYF.